This TCR beta chain was obtained from a study of blood T cell repertoires in COVID-19. Looking at the study overall: Spain, Italy and the United States supplied samples that represented acute and convalescent COVID-19.

The repertoire was sequenced with immunoSEQ multiplex PCR; TCRdb's copy has only in-frame clones and lacks some. This sample has approximately 450,000 clones, with roughly nine tenths found just once. Per the germline V gene, CDR1 is SEHNR and CDR2 is FQNEAQ (reference sequence). Trimming removed 1 base at V and 0 bases at J, with 4 bases between. CDR3 length: 13 amino acids. Specimen: PBMCs or T cells enriched from blood (not recorded which). The TCR comes from a man aged 25-40 years who had recovered from COVID-19. The chain uses TRBV7-9 and TRBJ2-7; D unclear. CDR3 in amino acids: CASSLDGSYEQYF. The CDR3 DNA is TGTGCCAGCAGCTTAGACGGCTCCTACGAGCAGTACTTC.